Below, 3 T cell receptor beta chains from the same sample are listed, as sequenced in a study of blood T cells in healthy people across ages. Combining a sample-barcoded 5' primer with a J-beta primer mix, a second PCR ran for roughly 7 to 11 cycles. TCRdb reprocessed the 5' RACE reads with MiXCR, giving one entry per CDR3 protein. Here the sample spans fewer than 2,000,000 distinct CDR3 sequences, about 35% being singletons. The sequencing input was blood. The receptors were sampled from a woman aged 30 to 39 in good health.

In its sample, this clonotype was seen a few times. This chain connects TRBV20-1 to TRBJ2-1; D unresolved. Trimming cost V 0 bases and J 9 bases, with 12 bases left between them. Germline CDR1 and CDR2: DFQATT and SNEGSKA (reference sequence). This CDR3 has 13 amino acids. CDR3 in amino acids: CSARDLLAGEQFF. The CDR3 DNA follows: TGCAGTGCTAGAGATCTCCTGGCCGGTGAGCAGTTCTTC.

This clonotype was found once. The CDR3 region is CASSQDTGLGTDTQYF. The DNA of the CDR3 is TGTGCCAGCAGCCAAGACACAGGGTTGGGCACAGATACGCAGTATTTT. The chain links TRBV14 to TRBJ2-3, with a weak D call TRBD1 (6 bases). Germline V gene sequence: CDR1 SGHDN, CDR2 FVKESK. The V gene lost 0 bases and the J gene lost 1 base, with 11 bases spanning the gap. The CDR3 consists of 16 residues.

The chain is built from TRBV3-1 and TRBJ2-3; the D gene is possibly TRBD2 (5 bases). CDR1 LGHDT and CDR2 YNNKEL come from the germline V gene (reference sequence). CDR3 length: 14 residues. The ends were cut back, 8 bases at V and 4 bases at J, with 16 bases in the middle. In nucleotides, the CDR3 is TGTGCCAGCGGGGTGATGATGGGAGCAGATACGCAGTATTTT. It encodes CASGVMMGADTQYF.